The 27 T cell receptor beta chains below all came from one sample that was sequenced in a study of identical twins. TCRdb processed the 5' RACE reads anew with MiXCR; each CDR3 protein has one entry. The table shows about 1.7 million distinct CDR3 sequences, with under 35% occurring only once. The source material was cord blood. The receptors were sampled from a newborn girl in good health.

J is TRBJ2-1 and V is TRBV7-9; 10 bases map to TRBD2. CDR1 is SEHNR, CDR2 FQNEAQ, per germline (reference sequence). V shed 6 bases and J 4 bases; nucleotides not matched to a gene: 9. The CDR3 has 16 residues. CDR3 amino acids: CASRDTGTSVYNEQFF. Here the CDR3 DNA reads TGTGCCAGCAGGGATACCGGGACTAGCGTTTACAATGAGCAGTTCTTC. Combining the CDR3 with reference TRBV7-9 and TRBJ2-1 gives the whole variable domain DTGVSQNPRHKITKRGQNVTFRCDPISEHNRLYWYRQTLGQGPEFLTYFQNEAQLEKSRLLSDRFSAERPKGSFSTLEIQRTEQGDSAMYLCASRDTGTSVYNEQFFGPGTRLTVL.

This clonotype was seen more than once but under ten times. CDR3 in DNA: TGCAGTGCTATTGGGACTAGCGGATACAATGAGCAGTTCTTC. The encoded protein is CSAIGTSGYNEQFF. The chain uses TRBV20-1 and TRBJ2-1; 11 positions match TRBD2. CDR3 length equals 14 residues. Trimming cost V 4 bases and J 4 bases; bases outside gene matches: 3. The germline gives CDR1 DFQATT, CDR2 SNEGSKA (reference sequence).

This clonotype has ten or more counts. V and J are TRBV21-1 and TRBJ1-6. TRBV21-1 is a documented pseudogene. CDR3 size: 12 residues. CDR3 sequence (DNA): TGTGCCAGCAGCAAAGACAATTCACCCCTCCACTTT. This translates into CASSKDNSPLHF.

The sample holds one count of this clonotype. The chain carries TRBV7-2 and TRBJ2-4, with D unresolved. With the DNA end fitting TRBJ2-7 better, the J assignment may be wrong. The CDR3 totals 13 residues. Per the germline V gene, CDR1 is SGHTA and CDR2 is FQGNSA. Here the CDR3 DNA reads TGTGCCAGCAGCTTAGGGCCCTCCTACGAGCAGTACGTC. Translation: CASSLGPSYEQYV.

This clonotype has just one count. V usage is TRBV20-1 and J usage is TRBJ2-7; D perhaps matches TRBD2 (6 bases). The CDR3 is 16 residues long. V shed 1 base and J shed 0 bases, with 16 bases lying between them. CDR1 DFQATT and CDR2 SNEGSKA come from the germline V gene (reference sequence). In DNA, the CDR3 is TGCAGTGCTAGAGTTCGCAGCGGGTGGATCTCCTACGAGCAGTACTTC. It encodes CSARVRSGWISYEQYF.

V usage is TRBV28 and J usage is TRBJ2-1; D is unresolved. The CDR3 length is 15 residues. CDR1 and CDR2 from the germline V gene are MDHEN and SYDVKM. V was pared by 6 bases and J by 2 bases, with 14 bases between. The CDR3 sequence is CASSRILGPYNEQFF. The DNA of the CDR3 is TGTGCCAGCAGCAGAATTCTAGGGCCCTACAATGAGCAGTTCTTC.

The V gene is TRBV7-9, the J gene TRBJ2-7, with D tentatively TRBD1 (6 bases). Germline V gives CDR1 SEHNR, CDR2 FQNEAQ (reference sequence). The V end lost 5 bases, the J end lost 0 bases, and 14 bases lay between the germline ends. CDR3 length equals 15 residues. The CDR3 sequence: CASSVLQGTSYEQYF. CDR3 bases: TGTGCCAGCAGCGTCTTACAGGGTACCTCCTACGAGCAGTACTTC.

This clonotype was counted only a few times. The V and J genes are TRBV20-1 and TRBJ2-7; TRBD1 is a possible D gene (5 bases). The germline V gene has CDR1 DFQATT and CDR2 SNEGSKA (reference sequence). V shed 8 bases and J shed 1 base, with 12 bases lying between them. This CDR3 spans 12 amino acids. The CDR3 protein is CSTRQTSYEQYF. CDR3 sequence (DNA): TGCAGTACGAGACAGACGTCCTACGAGCAGTACTTC.

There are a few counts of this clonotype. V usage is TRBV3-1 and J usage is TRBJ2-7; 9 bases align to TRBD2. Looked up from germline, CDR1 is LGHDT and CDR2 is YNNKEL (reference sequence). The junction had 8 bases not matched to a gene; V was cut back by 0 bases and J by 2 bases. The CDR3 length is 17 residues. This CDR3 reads CASSQDRLAGVAYEQYF. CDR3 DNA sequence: TGTGCCAGCAGCCAAGATCGATTAGCGGGGGTCGCCTACGAGCAGTACTTC.

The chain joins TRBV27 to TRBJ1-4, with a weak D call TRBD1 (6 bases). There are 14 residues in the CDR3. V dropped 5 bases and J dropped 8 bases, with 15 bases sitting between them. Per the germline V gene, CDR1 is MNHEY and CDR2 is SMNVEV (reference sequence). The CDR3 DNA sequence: TGTGCCAGCAGTCCGCGGGGGGGCACAGAAAAACTGTTTTTT. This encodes CASSPRGGTEKLFF. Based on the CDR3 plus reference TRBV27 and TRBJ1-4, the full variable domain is EAQVTQNPRYLITVTGKKLTVTCSQNMNHEYMSWYRQDPGLGLRQIYYSMNVEVTDKGDVPEGYKVSRKEKRNFPLILESPSPNQTSLYFCASSPRGGTEKLFFGSGTQLSVL.

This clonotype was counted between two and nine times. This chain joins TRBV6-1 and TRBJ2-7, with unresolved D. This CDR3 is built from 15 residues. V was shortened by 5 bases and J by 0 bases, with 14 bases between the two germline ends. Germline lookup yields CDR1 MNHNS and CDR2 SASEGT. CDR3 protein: CASSPGPGLSYEQYF. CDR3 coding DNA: TGTGCCAGCAGTCCCGGGCCAGGCCTCTCCTACGAGCAGTACTTC.

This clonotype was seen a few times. CDR3 residues: CASSFQGLVLFF. In DNA, the CDR3 is TGTGCCAGCAGTTTTCAGGGTTTGGTACTGTTTTTT. The chain links TRBV28 to TRBJ1-4, with D possibly matching TRBD1 (5 bases). V lost 3 bases and J lost 13, with 12 bases in between. This CDR3 contains 12 residues. Per germline, CDR1 MDHEN and CDR2 SYDVKM.

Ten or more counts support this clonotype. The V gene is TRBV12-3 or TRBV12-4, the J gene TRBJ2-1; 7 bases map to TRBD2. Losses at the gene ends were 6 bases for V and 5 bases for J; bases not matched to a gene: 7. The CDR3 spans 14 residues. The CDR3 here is CASRPRLADNEQFF. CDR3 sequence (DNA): TGTGCCAGCAGGCCGAGACTAGCTGACAATGAGCAGTTCTTC.

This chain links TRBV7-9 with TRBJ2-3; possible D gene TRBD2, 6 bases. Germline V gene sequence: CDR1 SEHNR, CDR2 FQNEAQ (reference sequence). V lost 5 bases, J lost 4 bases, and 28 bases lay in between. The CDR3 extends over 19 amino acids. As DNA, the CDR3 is TGTGCCAGCAGCCGAGCCGACCAAATGAGCGCCAGACTAGCAGATACGCAGTATTTT. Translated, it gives CASSRADQMSARLADTQYF.

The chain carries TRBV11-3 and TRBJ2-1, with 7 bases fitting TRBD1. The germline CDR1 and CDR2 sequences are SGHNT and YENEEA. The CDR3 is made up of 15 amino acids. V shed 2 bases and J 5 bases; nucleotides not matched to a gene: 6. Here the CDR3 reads CASSLRGQTNNEQFF. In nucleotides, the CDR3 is TGTGCCAGCAGCTTAAGGGGACAGACCAACAATGAGCAGTTCTTC.

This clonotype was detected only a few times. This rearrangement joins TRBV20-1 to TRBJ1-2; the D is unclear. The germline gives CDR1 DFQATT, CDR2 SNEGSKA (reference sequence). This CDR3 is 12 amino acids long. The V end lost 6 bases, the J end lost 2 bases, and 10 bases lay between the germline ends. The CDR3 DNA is TGCAGTGCCAGAACACCCAACTATGGCTACACCTTC. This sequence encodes CSARTPNYGYTF.

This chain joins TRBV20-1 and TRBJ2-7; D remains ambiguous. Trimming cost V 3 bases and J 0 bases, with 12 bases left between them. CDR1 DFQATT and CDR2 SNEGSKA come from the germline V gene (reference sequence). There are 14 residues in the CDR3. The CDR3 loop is CSASNAPLSYEQYF. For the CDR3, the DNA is TGCAGTGCTAGCAACGCCCCCCTCTCCTACGAGCAGTACTTC.

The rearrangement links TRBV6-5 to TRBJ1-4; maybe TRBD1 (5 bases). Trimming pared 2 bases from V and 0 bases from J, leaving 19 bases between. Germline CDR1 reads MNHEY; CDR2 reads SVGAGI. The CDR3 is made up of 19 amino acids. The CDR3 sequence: CASSYRIRAGQATNEKLFF. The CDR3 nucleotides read TGTGCCAGCAGTTACCGGATTCGGGCAGGGCAGGCAACTAATGAAAAACTGTTTTTT.

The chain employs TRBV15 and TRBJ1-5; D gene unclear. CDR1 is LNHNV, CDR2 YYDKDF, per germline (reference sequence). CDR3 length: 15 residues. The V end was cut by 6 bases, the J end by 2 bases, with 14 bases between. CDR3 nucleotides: TGTGCCACCAGTTTAGATCCGGACGGCAATCAGCCCCAGCATTTT. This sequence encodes CATSLDPDGNQPQHF.

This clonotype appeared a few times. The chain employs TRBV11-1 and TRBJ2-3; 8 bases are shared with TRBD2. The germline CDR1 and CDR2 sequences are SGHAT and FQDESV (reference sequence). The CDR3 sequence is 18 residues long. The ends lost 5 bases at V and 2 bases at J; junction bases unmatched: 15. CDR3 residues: CASSLGRSGGRTTDTQYF. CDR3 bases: TGTGCCAGCAGCCTCGGGAGATCGGGCGGGAGGACCACAGATACGCAGTATTTT.

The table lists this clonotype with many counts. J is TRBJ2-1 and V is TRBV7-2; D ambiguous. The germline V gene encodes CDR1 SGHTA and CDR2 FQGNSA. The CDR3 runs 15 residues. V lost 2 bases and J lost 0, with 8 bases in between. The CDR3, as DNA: TGTGCCAGCAGCTTACCCAGCAGCTCCTACAATGAGCAGTTCTTC. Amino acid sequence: CASSLPSSSYNEQFF.

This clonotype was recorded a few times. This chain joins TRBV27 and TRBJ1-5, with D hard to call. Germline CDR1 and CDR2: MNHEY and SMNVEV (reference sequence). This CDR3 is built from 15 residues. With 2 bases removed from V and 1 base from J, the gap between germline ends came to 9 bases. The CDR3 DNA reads TGTGCCAGCAGTTTACGGGGATGGAGCAATCAGCCCCAGCATTTT. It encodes CASSLRGWSNQPQHF.

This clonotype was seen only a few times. CDR3 sequence: CATSRDSYIQGYNEQFF. In nucleotides, the CDR3 is TGTGCCACCAGCAGAGACTCCTACATTCAGGGGTACAATGAGCAGTTCTTC. The V call is TRBV15, the J call TRBJ2-1, with D maybe TRBD1 (6 bases). V lost 0 bases and J lost 4, with 16 bases in between. The germline CDR1 and CDR2 sequences are LNHNV and YYDKDF (reference sequence). CDR3 length equals 17 residues. The variable domain in full, with the rest retrieved from reference TRBV15 and TRBJ2-1, is DAMVIQNPRYQVTQFGKPVTLSCSQTLNHNVMYWYQQKSSQAPKLLFHYYDKDFNNEADTPDNFQSRRPNTSFCFLDIRSPGLGDTAMYLCATSRDSYIQGYNEQFFGPGTRLTVL.

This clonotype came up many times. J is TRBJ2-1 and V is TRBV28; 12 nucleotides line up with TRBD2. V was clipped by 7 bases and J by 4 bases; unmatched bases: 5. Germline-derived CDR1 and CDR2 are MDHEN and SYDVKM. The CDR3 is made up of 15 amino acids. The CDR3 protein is CASIPGLAGYNEQFF. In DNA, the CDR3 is TGTGCCAGCATCCCAGGACTAGCGGGGTACAATGAGCAGTTCTTC.

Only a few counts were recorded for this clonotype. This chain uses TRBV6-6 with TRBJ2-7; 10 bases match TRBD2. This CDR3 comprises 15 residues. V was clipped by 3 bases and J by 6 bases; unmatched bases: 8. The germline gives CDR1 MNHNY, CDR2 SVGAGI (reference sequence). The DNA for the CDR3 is TGTGCCAGCAGTTATCAAAGCGGGAGGGCCGGCGAGCAGTACTTC. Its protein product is CASSYQSGRAGEQYF.

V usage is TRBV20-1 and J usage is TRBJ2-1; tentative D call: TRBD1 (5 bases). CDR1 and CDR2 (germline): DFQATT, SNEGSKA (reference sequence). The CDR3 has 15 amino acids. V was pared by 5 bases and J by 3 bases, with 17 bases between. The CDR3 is CSAPKGLALYNEQFF. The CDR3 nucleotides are TGCAGTGCTCCCAAGGGGTTAGCCCTCTACAATGAGCAGTTCTTC.

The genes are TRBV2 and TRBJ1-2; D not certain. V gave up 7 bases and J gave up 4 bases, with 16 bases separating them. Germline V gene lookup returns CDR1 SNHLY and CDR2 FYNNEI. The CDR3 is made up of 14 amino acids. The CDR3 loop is CASTYGLYRYGYTF. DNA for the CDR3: TGTGCCAGCACGTACGGCCTATACCGCTATGGCTACACCTTC.